These 28 T cell receptor beta chains were all obtained from the same sample, sequenced in a study of blood T cell repertoires in COVID-19. Profiled with immunoSEQ multiplex PCR; TCRdb holds only in-frame clones, not every one. The data contain some 300,000 clones, approximately 89% of them singletons. Sequenced sample: PBMCs or T cells enriched from blood (not recorded which). These receptors originate from a woman in her 50s who had been exposed to COVID-19.

The V gene is TRBV19, the J gene TRBJ1-5; the match to TRBD1 covers 12 bases. The CDR3 extends over 17 amino acids. V was clipped by 7 bases and J by 3 bases; unmatched bases: 10. CDR1 and CDR2 (germline): LNHDA, SQIVND (reference sequence). This chain's CDR3 is CASTEGQGATNNQPQHF. The CDR3 coding sequence is TGTGCCAGTACGGAGGGACAGGGGGCAACGAACAATCAGCCCCAGCATTTT. The full variable domain, its missing parts supplied by reference TRBV19 and TRBJ1-5, is DGGITQSPKYLFRKEGQNVTLSCEQNLNHDAMYWYRQDPGQGLRLIYYSQIVNDFQKGDIAEGYSVSREKKESFPLTVTSAQKNPTAFYLCASTEGQGATNNQPQHFGDGTRLSIL.

In this sample, this clone turned up once. The rearrangement uses TRBV29-1 and TRBJ2-7; D call uncertain. Trimming removed 2 bases at V and 0 bases at J, with 14 bases between. Germline V CDR1 and CDR2: SQVTM, ANQGSEA. The CDR3 sequence is 15 residues long. The CDR3 reads CSVEIGQDVSYEQYF. CDR3 bases: TGCAGCGTTGAAATCGGCCAGGATGTCTCCTACGAGCAGTACTTC.

This clone was picked up a small number of times. The chain has TRBV2 and TRBJ1-1; D perhaps matches TRBD1 (6 bases). Germline-derived CDR1 and CDR2 are SNHLY and FYNNEI. Trimming pared 3 bases from V and 0 bases from J, leaving 17 bases between. This CDR3 is built from 17 residues. CDR3 in DNA: TGTGCCAGCAGTGATTTGGTGGGGGCTGGGATGAACACTGAAGCTTTCTTT. Encoded protein: CASSDLVGAGMNTEAFF.

The chain is built from TRBV4-2 and TRBJ2-5; a weak D match, TRBD1 (5 bases). The CDR3 length is 15 residues. The V gene lost 1 base and the J gene lost 2 bases, with 11 bases spanning the gap. CDR1 and CDR2 (germline): LGHNA, YNFKEQ. As DNA, the CDR3 is TGTGCCAGCAGCCAAGGAGGACATCTTCAAGAGACCCAGTACTTC. Translated, it gives CASSQGGHLQETQYF.

The chain combines TRBV5-1 with TRBJ2-7, with a tentative D call TRBD2 (5 bases). Per germline, CDR1 SGHRS and CDR2 YFSETQ. The CDR3 totals 15 residues. The V gene lost 0 bases and the J gene lost 2 bases, with 12 bases spanning the gap. Here the CDR3 DNA reads TGCGCCAGCAGCTTGGCCAACGCGGGCCCCTACGAGCAGTACTTC. This translates into CASSLANAGPYEQYF.

V and J are TRBV7-9 and TRBJ1-4; D is unclear. The CDR3 loop spans 14 amino acids. Trimming pared 5 bases from V and 3 bases from J, leaving 10 bases between. Germline CDR1 and CDR2: SEHNR and FQNEAQ (reference sequence). CDR3 DNA sequence: TGTGCCAGCAGCACCTATAGTCCTAATGAAAAACTGTTTTTT. Translated, it gives CASSTYSPNEKLFF.

The chain recombines TRBV10-3 with TRBJ2-1; 14 nucleotides match TRBD2. Trimming at V came to 6 bases and at J to 7 bases, leaving 11 bases not matched to a gene. Germline V CDR1 and CDR2: ENHRY, SYGVKD. The CDR3 consists of 17 residues. Here the CDR3 DNA reads TGTGCCATCAGGGATTCATCCGGGACTAGCGGGGGAAATGAGCAGTTCTTC. It encodes CAIRDSSGTSGGNEQFF.

The chain joins TRBV4-1 to TRBJ2-6, with D tentatively TRBD1 (5 bases). CDR1 MGHRA and CDR2 YSYEKL come from the germline V gene. The CDR3 has 17 residues. The V gene lost 1 base and the J gene lost 4 bases, with 14 bases spanning the gap. As DNA, the CDR3 is TGCGCCAGCAGCCAAGGCCCCCAGGGCTCGGGGGCCAACGTCCTGACTTTC. Translation gives CASSQGPQGSGANVLTF.

The genes are TRBV12-3 or TRBV12-4 and TRBJ1-5, with D uncertain. This CDR3 region has 12 residues. V was clipped by 4 bases and J by 5 bases, with 6 bases between them. The CDR3 region has the DNA TGTGCCAGCAGTTCCTTCGATCAGCCCCAGCATTTT. This encodes CASSSFDQPQHF.

A few counts support this clone. V gene TRBV6-5 combines with J gene TRBJ1-1; D perhaps matches TRBD1 (5 bases). This CDR3 is built from 14 residues. The germline V and J ends were trimmed by 6 bases and 4 bases, with 15 bases remaining between them. CDR1 and CDR2 from the germline V gene are MNHEY and SVGAGI. This CDR3 is CASSQTRGSTEAFF. For the CDR3, the DNA is TGTGCCAGCAGCCAAACGCGGGGCTCCACTGAAGCTTTCTTT.

V and J are TRBV5-4 and TRBJ1-6, with D possibly matching TRBD1 (5 bases). The germline V gene encodes CDR1 SGHNT and CDR2 YYREEE (reference sequence). The CDR3 is 15 amino acids. V lost 0 bases and J 7 bases, leaving 11 bases between the germline ends. Written as DNA, the CDR3 is TGTGCCAGCAGCTTGGCGGGGGGTGGGAATTCACCCCTCCACTTT. Translated, it gives CASSLAGGGNSPLHF.

The CDR3 nucleotides are TGTGCCATCAGTGAGGACATTTACCTAGCCAAAAACATTCAGTACTTC. The encoded protein is CAISEDIYLAKNIQYF. V is TRBV10-3 and J is TRBJ2-4, with unresolved D. This CDR3 region has 16 residues. Between the trimmed V and J ends, which lost 2 bases and 0 bases, there was a span of 11 bases. In germline, CDR1 is ENHRY, CDR2 SYGVKD.

In its sample, this clone was seen a few times. The chain links TRBV30 to TRBJ1-4, with 7 nucleotides matching TRBD1. The CDR3 totals 13 residues. After removal of 7 bases from V and 4 bases from J, the junction contained 6 bases not matched to a gene. Germline V gives CDR1 GTSNPN, CDR2 SVGIG (reference sequence). CDR3 sequence reads: CALYRGLNEKLFF. The CDR3 DNA follows: TGTGCCTTATATAGGGGGCTTAATGAAAAACTGTTTTTT.

The chain has TRBV3-1 (or the pseudogene TRBV3-2) and TRBJ2-3; D not resolved. V gave up 4 bases and J gave up 0 bases, with 11 bases separating them. This CDR3 contains 15 residues. Germline values: CDR1 LGHDT, CDR2 YNNKEL (reference sequence). In DNA, the CDR3 is TGTGCCAGCAGCCTTGTTTCCGGTAGCACAGATACGCAGTATTTT. Translation: CASSLVSGSTDTQYF.

The J gene is TRBJ2-1, the V gene TRBV9; D gene unclear. The CDR3 contains 15 residues. Germline CDR1 and CDR2: SGDLS and YYNGEE. Trimming pared 0 bases from V and 5 bases from J, leaving 12 bases between. The CDR3 here is CASSVVPLGDNEQFF. The CDR3 DNA is TGTGCCAGCAGCGTAGTACCTCTGGGCGACAATGAGCAGTTCTTC.

The chain joins TRBV2 to TRBJ1-5; 9 bases agree with TRBD1. The CDR3 totals 18 residues. Losses at the gene ends were 2 bases for V and 1 base for J; bases not matched to a gene: 9. Germline CDR1 is SNHLY and CDR2 is FYNNEI. CDR3 bases: TGTGCCAGCAGTGAACGGGACAGGGCAAGGTGGAGCAATCAGCCCCAGCATTTT. Amino acid sequence: CASSERDRARWSNQPQHF. The entire variable domain, with the rest obtained from reference TRBV2 and TRBJ1-5, is as follows: EPEVTQTPSHQVTQMGQEVILRCVPISNHLYFYWYRQILGQKVEFLVSFYNNEISEKSEIFDDQFSVERPDGSNFTLKIRSTKLEDSAMYFCASSERDRARWSNQPQHFGDGTRLSIL.

This sequence joins TRBV4-1 and TRBJ2-5; 14 nucleotides match TRBD2. The length of the CDR3 is 16 residues. With 0 bases clipped from V and 5 bases from J, the junction kept 2 bases outside the gene matches. The germline CDR1 and CDR2 sequences are MGHRA and YSYEKL. The CDR3 loop reads CASSQEGLAGAETQYF. CDR3 nucleotide sequence: TGCGCCAGCAGCCAAGAGGGACTAGCGGGAGCGGAGACCCAGTACTTC.

The chain couples TRBV6-2 or TRBV6-3 to TRBJ2-1; D is possibly TRBD2 (5 bases). Trimming removed 4 bases from V and 4 bases from J, with 14 bases in between. CDR3 size: 15 residues. In germline, CDR1 is MNHEY, CDR2 SVGEGT. The CDR3 DNA sequence: TGTGCCAGCAGTTCGGACTTGTTGAGGTACAATGAGCAGTTCTTC. The encoded protein is CASSSDLLRYNEQFF.

The chain employs TRBV13 and TRBJ2-7, with D perhaps matching TRBD1 (6 bases). Germline V CDR1 and CDR2: PRHDT, FYEKMQ (reference sequence). V dropped 7 bases and J dropped 5 bases, with 12 bases sitting between them. The CDR3 runs to 12 residues. Written as DNA, the CDR3 is TGTGCCAGCAACGAAGGGGGTAACGAGCAGTACTTC. Translating gives CASNEGGNEQYF.

This chain uses TRBV24-1 with TRBJ2-3, with 7 bases identical to TRBD2. The CDR3 is 19 residues long. Germline CDR1 is KGHDR and CDR2 is SFDVKD. V shed 0 bases, J shed 4 bases, and the junction held 15 bases outside the gene matches. The CDR3 protein is CATSDLQSGATLGPDTQYF. CDR3 coding DNA: TGTGCCACCAGTGATTTGCAGAGCGGGGCGACCCTTGGGCCAGATACGCAGTATTTT.

The chain has TRBV18 and TRBJ1-1; no reliable D call. The CDR3 spans 13 residues. Per the germline V gene, CDR1 is KGHSH and CDR2 is LQKENI. The V end was cut by 3 bases, the J end by 3 bases, with 8 bases between. The CDR3 loop is CASSPTTYTEAFF. The CDR3 DNA is TGTGCCAGCTCACCCACAACCTACACTGAAGCTTTCTTT.

The CDR3 is CASSSAGGKVNEQFF. DNA for the CDR3: TGTGCCAGTAGTAGCGCGGGGGGCAAGGTTAATGAGCAGTTCTTC. V usage is TRBV19 and J usage is TRBJ2-1, with 8 positions matching TRBD2. The CDR3 totals 15 residues. The germline V gene has CDR1 LNHDA and CDR2 SQIVND (reference sequence). The ends lost 4 bases at V and 7 bases at J; junction bases unmatched: 9.

CDR3 region: CASSPSLQGAKLFF. The CDR3 DNA follows: TGTGCCAGCTCACCTTCACTACAGGGCGCAAAACTGTTTTTT. V usage is TRBV18 and J usage is TRBJ1-4; perhaps TRBD1 as D (6 bases). This CDR3 spans 14 amino acids. V dropped 3 bases and J dropped 10 bases, with 15 bases sitting between them. CDR1 and CDR2 (germline): KGHSH, LQKENI.

The CDR3: CASSLSAEAYNEQFF. The CDR3 DNA reads as TGTGCCAGCAGTTTATCGGCGGAAGCCTACAATGAGCAGTTCTTC. The gene calls are TRBV28 and TRBJ2-1; no firm D call. The ends were cut back, 1 base at V and 2 bases at J, with 9 bases in the middle. The CDR3 extends over 15 amino acids. Looked up from germline, CDR1 is MDHEN and CDR2 is SYDVKM.

This clone was found a few times. The chain joins TRBV30 to TRBJ1-2; TRBD1 matches at 8 bases. Germline assignment: CDR1 GTSNPN and CDR2 SVGIG (reference sequence). V shed 5 bases and J 2 bases; nucleotides not matched to a gene: 10. This CDR3 comprises 15 residues. The CDR3 region is CAWHPGQVLNYGYTF. DNA for the CDR3: TGTGCCTGGCATCCGGGACAGGTCCTAAACTATGGCTACACCTTC.

As for this clone: Distinct nucleotide sequences in the sample also encode this CDR3. V is TRBV5-5 and J is TRBJ2-7; 10 bases align to TRBD2. The CDR3 spans 15 residues. The germline gives CDR1 SGHKS, CDR2 YYEKEE (reference sequence). V gave up 0 bases and J gave up 3 bases; unmatched junction bases: 3. DNA of the CDR3: TGTGCCAGCAGCTTGGGAGCGGGGGGGTTCTACGAGCAGTACTTC. Protein: CASSLGAGGFYEQYF.

The V gene is TRBV5-5, the J gene TRBJ2-3; 11 positions agree with TRBD2. There are 16 residues in the CDR3. Germline V lookup: CDR1 SGHKS, CDR2 YYEKEE (reference sequence). Trimming at V came to 0 bases and at J to 1 base, leaving 1 base not matched to a gene. DNA of the CDR3: TGTGCCAGCAGCTTGGAGACTAGCGGGGGCACAGATACGCAGTATTTT. It specifies CASSLETSGGTDTQYF.

This clone was picked up one time. V is TRBV19 and J is TRBJ2-5, with 10 bases that match TRBD2. CDR1 is LNHDA, CDR2 SQIVND, per germline (reference sequence). V shed 6 bases, J shed 2 bases, and the junction held 12 bases outside the gene matches. This CDR3 is built from 17 residues. CDR3 sequence (DNA): TGTGCCAGTAGCCCACTCCAACTAGCGGGGCTACAAGAGACCCAGTACTTC. This sequence encodes CASSPLQLAGLQETQYF.